The source of this T cell receptor beta chain is a study of blood T cell repertoires in COVID-19. Per germline, CDR1 SGHRS and CDR2 YFSETQ. CDR3 length: 15 residues. V lost 4 bases, J lost 10 bases, and 15 bases stayed unmatched. Original analysis: The assay estimated nucleated cells by amplifying reference gene primers. The method was immunoSEQ multiplex PCR; TCRdb's version includes in-frame clones alone and lacks a portion of them. Clonal size and the V and J genes are those of that table, whereas D and trimming came from the DNA. Altogether about 90,000 clones are present, about 85% being singletons, with the ten largest covering around 3.7%.

The rearrangement uses TRBV5-1 and TRBJ2-5, with TRBD1 matching over 8 bases. Sequences were obtained from peripheral blood. The receptor was derived from a man aged 45-60 years with acute or convalescent COVID-19. CDR3 DNA: TGCGCCAGCAGCGAGGGACAGGCCGTTCCGTGGAGCCAGTACTTC. As protein: CASSEGQAVPWSQYF.